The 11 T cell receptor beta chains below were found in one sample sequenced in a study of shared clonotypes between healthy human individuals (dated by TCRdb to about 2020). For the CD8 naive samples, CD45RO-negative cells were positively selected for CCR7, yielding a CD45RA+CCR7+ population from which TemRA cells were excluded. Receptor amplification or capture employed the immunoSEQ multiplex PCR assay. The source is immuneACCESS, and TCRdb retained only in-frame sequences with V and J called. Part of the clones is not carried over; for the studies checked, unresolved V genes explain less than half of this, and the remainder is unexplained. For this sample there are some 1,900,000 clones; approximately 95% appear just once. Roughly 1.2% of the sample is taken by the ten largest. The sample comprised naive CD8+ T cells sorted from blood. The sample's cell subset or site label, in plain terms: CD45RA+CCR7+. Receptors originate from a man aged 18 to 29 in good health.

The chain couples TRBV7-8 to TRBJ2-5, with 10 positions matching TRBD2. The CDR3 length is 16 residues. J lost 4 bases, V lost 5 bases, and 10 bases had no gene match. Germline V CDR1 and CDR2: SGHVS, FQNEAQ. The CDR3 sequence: CASSARLAGSGETQYF. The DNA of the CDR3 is TGTGCCAGCAGCGCTCGACTAGCGGGCTCTGGAGAGACCCAGTACTTC.

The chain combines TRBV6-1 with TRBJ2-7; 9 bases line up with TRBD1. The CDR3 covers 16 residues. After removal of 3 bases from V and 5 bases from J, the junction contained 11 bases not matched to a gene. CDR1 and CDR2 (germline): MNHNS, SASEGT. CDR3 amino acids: CASSDRTGEIPHEQYF. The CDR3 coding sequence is TGTGCCAGCAGTGACCGGACAGGGGAAATCCCCCACGAGCAGTACTTC.

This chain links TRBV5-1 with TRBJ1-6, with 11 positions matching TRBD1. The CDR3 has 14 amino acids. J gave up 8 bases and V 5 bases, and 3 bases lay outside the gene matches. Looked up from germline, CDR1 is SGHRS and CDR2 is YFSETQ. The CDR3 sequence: CASSWTGGDSPLHF. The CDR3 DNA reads TGCGCCAGCAGTTGGACAGGGGGCGATTCACCCCTCCACTTT. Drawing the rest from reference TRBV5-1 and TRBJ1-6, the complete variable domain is KAGVTQTPRYLIKTRGQQVTLSCSPISGHRSVSWYQQTPGQGLQFLFEYFSETQRNKGNFPGRFSGRQFSNSRSEMNVSTLELGDSALYLCASSWTGGDSPLHFGNGTRLTVT.

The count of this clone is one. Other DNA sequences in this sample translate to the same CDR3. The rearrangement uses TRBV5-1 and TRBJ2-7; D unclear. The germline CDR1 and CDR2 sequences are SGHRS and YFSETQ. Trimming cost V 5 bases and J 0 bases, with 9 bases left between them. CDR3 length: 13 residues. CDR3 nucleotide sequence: TGCGCCAGCAGTTCAGGCCTCTCCTACGAGCAGTACTTC. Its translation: CASSSGLSYEQYF.

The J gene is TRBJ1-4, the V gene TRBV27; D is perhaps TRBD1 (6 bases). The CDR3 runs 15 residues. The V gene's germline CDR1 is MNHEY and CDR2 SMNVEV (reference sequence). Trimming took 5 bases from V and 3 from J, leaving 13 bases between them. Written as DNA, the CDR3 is TGTGCCAGCAGTACTACAGGGTTTGCTAATGAAAAACTGTTTTTT. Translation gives CASSTTGFANEKLFF.

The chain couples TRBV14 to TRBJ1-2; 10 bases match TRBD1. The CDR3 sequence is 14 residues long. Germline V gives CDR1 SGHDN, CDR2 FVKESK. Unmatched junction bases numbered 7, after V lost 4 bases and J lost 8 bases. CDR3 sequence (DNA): TGTGCCAGCAGCCGACAGGGGGCCATAGACGGCTACACCTTC. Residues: CASSRQGAIDGYTF.

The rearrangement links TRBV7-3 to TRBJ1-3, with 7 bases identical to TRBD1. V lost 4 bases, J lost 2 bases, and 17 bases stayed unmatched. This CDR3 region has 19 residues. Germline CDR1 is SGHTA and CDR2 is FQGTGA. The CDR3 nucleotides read TGTGCCAGCAGCTCCCAAAACGGACAGGTAGCAAACCCTGGAAACACCATATATTTT. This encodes CASSSQNGQVANPGNTIYF.

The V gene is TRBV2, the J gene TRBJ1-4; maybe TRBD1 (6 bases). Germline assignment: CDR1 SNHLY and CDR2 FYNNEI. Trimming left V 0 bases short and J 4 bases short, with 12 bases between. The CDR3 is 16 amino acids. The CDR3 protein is CASSEALEGVNEKLFF. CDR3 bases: TGTGCCAGCAGTGAAGCGCTTGAGGGGGTTAATGAAAAACTGTTTTTT. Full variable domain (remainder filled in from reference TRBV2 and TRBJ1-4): EPEVTQTPSHQVTQMGQEVILRCVPISNHLYFYWYRQILGQKVEFLVSFYNNEISEKSEIFDDQFSVERPDGSNFTLKIRSTKLEDSAMYFCASSEALEGVNEKLFFGSGTQLSVL.

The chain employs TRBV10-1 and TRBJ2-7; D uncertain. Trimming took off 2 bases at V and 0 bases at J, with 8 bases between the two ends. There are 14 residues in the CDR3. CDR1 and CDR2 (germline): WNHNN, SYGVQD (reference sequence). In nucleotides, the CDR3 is TGCGCCAGCAGTGAGGCAGAGAGCTCCTACGAGCAGTACTTC. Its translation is CASSEAESSYEQYF.

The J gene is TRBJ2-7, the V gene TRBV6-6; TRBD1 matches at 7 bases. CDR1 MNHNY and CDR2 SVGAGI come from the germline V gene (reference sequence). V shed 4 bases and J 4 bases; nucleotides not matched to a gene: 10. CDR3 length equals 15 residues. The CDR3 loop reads CASSSRDSVPYEQYF. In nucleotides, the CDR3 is TGTGCCAGCAGTTCCCGGGACAGTGTCCCGTACGAGCAGTACTTC.

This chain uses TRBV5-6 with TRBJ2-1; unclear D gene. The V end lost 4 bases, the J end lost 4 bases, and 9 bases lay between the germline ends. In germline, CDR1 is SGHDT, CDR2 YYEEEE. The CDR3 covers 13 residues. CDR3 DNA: TGTGCCAGCAGCCTGCAGGCTTACAATGAGCAGTTCTTC. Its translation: CASSLQAYNEQFF.